This is a list of T cell receptor beta chains from one sample in a study of blood T cell repertoires in COVID-19. This table comes from immunoSEQ multiplex PCR, and its TCRdb copy is limited to in-frame clones, with some not included. The profile covers about 200,000 clones, with around 83% appearing a single time and roughly 4.5% taken by the ten largest. The sample taken for sequencing was peripheral blood. The source is a woman of 80 years or more with acute or convalescent COVID-19. The CDR3 runs from the conserved cysteine through the conserved F or W. The D gene is left open where the match is weak. Size tells how often a clone was seen (once, few, many) or the class of an expanded clone, and some rows leave it out.

d_call clone_size j_call v_call cdr3_aa cdr3_nt
TRBD1 - TRBJ2-7 TRBV7-2 CASSLGQGTYEQYF TGTGCCAGCAGCCTTGGACAGGGAACGTACGAGCAGTACTTC
- few TRBJ2-7 TRBV15 CATSREDGTFGEQYF TGTGCCACCAGCAGAGAGGATGGTACGTTCGGGGAGCAGTACTTC
TRBD1 once TRBJ1-2 TRBV28 CASSLTGTVQMLYGYTF TGTGCCAGCAGTTTAACCGGGACAGTGCAGATGCTCTATGGCTACACCTTC
- once TRBJ1-3 TRBV2 CASRYRRANSGNTIYF TGTGCCAGCCGATATCGGAGGGCCAACTCTGGAAACACCATATATTTT
- - TRBJ2-1 TRBV5-1 CASSLAPRGYNEQFF TGCGCCAGCAGCTTGGCCCCCCGGGGGTACAATGAGCAGTTCTTC
TRBD1 few TRBJ1-1 TRBV7-8 CASSLYGTGNTEAFF TGTGCCAGCAGCTTATATGGGACAGGGAACACTGAAGCTTTCTTT
- - TRBJ2-1 TRBV14 CASSQQFENEQFF TGTGCCAGCAGCCAACAATTCGAGAATGAGCAGTTCTTC
- - TRBJ1-2 TRBV7-2 CASSLSTLYGYTF TGTGCCAGTAGCTTAAGTACTCTCTATGGCTACACCTTC
TRBD2 - TRBJ2-3 TRBV5-1 CASSLGLGLAAKGPTDTQYF TGCGCCAGCAGCTTGGGATTAGGACTAGCGGCAAAGGGGCCCACAGATACGCAGTATTTT
- - TRBJ1-2 TRBV28 CASILQRGVYGYTF TGTGCCAGCATCCTACAAAGGGGCGTCTATGGCTACACCTTC
TRBD2 - TRBJ2-1 TRBV30 CAWSKSGRYNEQFF TGTGCCTGGAGTAAAAGCGGGAGGTACAATGAGCAGTTCTTC
TRBD1 - TRBJ1-5 TRBV5-1 CASSPGQGINQPQHF TGCGCCAGCAGCCCGGGACAGGGAATCAATCAGCCCCAGCATTTT
- - TRBJ1-4 TRBV10-3 CAISGTANEKLFF TGTGCCATCAGTGGGACAGCTAATGAAAAACTGTTTTTT
- - TRBJ2-5 TRBV3-1/TRBV3-2 CASSQGRATQYF TGTGCCAGCAGCCAAGGGCGGGCGACCCAGTACTTC
TRBD1 once TRBJ2-1 TRBV7-2 CASSPRNRGYNEQFF TGTGCCAGCAGCCCCCGGAACAGGGGCTACAATGAGCAGTTCTTC
TRBD1 once TRBJ1-5 TRBV18 CARPGTAGTHQPQHF TGTGCCAGGCCCGGGACAGCTGGGACCCATCAGCCCCAGCATTTT
- - TRBJ1-6 TRBV19 CASSIRGNSPLHF TGTGCCAGTAGTATACGGGGGAATTCACCCCTCCACTTT
- - TRBJ1-1 TRBV5-1 CASSLGQFATEAFF TGCGCCAGCAGCTTGGGACAGTTTGCCACTGAAGCTTTCTTT
- - TRBJ1-2 TRBV18 CASSPETGGSGYTF TGTGCCAGCTCACCGGAGACGGGGGGCTCTGGCTACACCTTC
- - TRBJ2-5 TRBV29-1 CSVERGLLETQYF TGCAGCGTTGAAAGAGGGTTACTCGAGACCCAGTACTTC
- few TRBJ2-5 TRBV30 CAWSSRALQETQYF TGTGCCTGGAGTTCGAGGGCACTACAAGAGACCCAGTACTTC
- - TRBJ1-2 TRBV19 CASRTAARTHGYTF TGTGCCAGTAGGACAGCAGCGCGGACCCATGGCTACACCTTC
- - TRBJ2-4 TRBV7-2 CASSKSPLVSTIQYF TGTGCCAGCAGTAAATCCCCGCTAGTTTCCACCATTCAGTACTTC
- - TRBJ2-3 TRBV30 CAWSVLHPGTDTQYF TGTGCCTGGAGTGTCCTCCACCCCGGGACAGATACGCAGTATTTT
- - TRBJ2-5 TRBV7-2 CASSLAWQQETQYF TGTGCCAGCAGCTTAGCGTGGCAGCAAGAGACCCAGTACTTC
- - TRBJ1-1 TRBV3-1/TRBV3-2 CASSQGRNTEAFF TGTGCCAGCAGCCAAGGCAGGAACACTGAAGCTTTCTTT
TRBD2 - TRBJ2-4 TRBV19 CASSIVGSGRYNIQYF TGTGCCAGTAGTATAGTTGGAAGCGGGAGGTATAACATTCAGTACTTC
- - TRBJ1-2 TRBV27 CASSLANAGQTYGYTF TGTGCCAGCAGTTTAGCCAATGCCGGACAGACCTATGGCTACACCTTC
- - TRBJ2-6 TRBV5-1 CASSLGGSGANVLTF TGCGCCAGCAGCTTGGGAGGTTCTGGGGCCAACGTCCTGACTTTC
- - TRBJ1-1 TRBV2 CAGSYRALNTEAFF TGTGCCGGATCGTACAGGGCATTGAACACTGAAGCTTTCTTT
- - TRBJ2-3 TRBV5-4 CASSSTGRTDTQYF TGTGCCAGCAGCTCGACAGGCCGTACAGATACGCAGTATTTT
- - TRBJ2-1 TRBV7-2 CASSRRGLIDEQFF TGTGCCAGCAGCCGCAGGGGTTTGATAGATGAGCAGTTCTTC
- - TRBJ2-7 TRBV9 CASSVGPTGSYEQYF TGTGCCAGCAGCGTAGGTCCAACAGGATCCTACGAGCAGTACTTC
TRBD2 - TRBJ2-2 TRBV18 CASSPPSGRETGELFF TGTGCCAGCTCACCTCCTAGCGGGAGGGAAACCGGGGAGCTGTTTTTT
- few TRBJ1-1 TRBV10-1 CASSEDIRGEAFF TGCGCCAGCAGTGAGGACATACGGGGGGAAGCTTTCTTT
- - TRBJ2-2 TRBV7-3 CASSYERGGELFF TGTGCCAGCAGCTACGAACGGGGAGGGGAGCTGTTTTTT
TRBD1 - TRBJ1-4 TRBV30 CAWSVSGGVGEKLFF TGTGCCTGGAGTGTTTCAGGGGGCGTCGGTGAAAAACTGTTTTTT
TRBD1 - TRBJ2-2 TRBV25-1 CASAGTGGTGELFF TGTGCCAGCGCCGGGACAGGGGGCACCGGGGAGCTGTTTTTT
- - TRBJ2-7 TRBV18 CASSPLGLSYEQYF TGTGCCAGCTCACCCCTCGGTCTTTCCTACGAGCAGTACTTC
TRBD1 - TRBJ1-2 TRBV7-2 CASSLVGQLSYGYTF TGTGCCAGCAGCTTAGTGGGACAGCTTTCCTATGGCTACACCTTC
TRBD1 - TRBJ2-5 TRBV7-2 CASGQTGGQETQYF TGTGCCAGCGGGCAGACAGGGGGTCAGGAGACCCAGTACTTC
- - TRBJ2-7 TRBV6-5 CASSYSGGWNYEQYF TGTGCCAGCAGTTACTCAGGGGGATGGAACTACGAGCAGTACTTC
- - TRBJ1-3 TRBV7-2 CASSLQALQNSGNTIYF TGTGCCAGCAGCTTGCAGGCTCTCCAGAACTCTGGAAACACCATATATTTT
TRBD2 - TRBJ2-4 TRBV9 CASSVVPSGINIQYF TGTGCCAGCAGCGTAGTACCTAGCGGGATAAACATTCAGTACTTC
TRBD2 - TRBJ2-5 TRBV4-2 CASSQGGLAGYQETQYF TGTGCCAGCAGCCAAGGTGGACTAGCGGGCTACCAAGAGACCCAGTACTTC
TRBD1 - TRBJ2-2 TRBV27 CASHRLFRGRAGELFF TGTGCCAGCCACCGGCTATTCAGGGGGCGCGCCGGGGAGCTGTTTTTT
- - TRBJ1-4 TRBV5-1 CASSLAGLEVEKLFF TGCGCCAGCAGCTTGGCCGGACTTGAGGTTGAAAAACTGTTTTTT
- - TRBJ2-5 TRBV2 CASSEGAGSWTQYF TGTGCCAGCAGTGAAGGGGCAGGGTCATGGACCCAGTACTTC
- - TRBJ1-1 TRBV5-1 CASSLVGGKNTEAFF TGCGCCAGCAGCTTGGTTGGAGGGAAGAACACTGAAGCTTTCTTT
- - TRBJ1-1 TRBV5-6 CASSLMGLRSNTEAFF TGTGCCAGCAGCTTGATGGGGCTTAGGAGCAACACTGAAGCTTTCTTT
- - TRBJ1-2 TRBV7-9 CASSLLGQGTIGYTF TGTGCCAGCAGCTTATTGGGACAAGGAACTATTGGCTACACCTTC
- - TRBJ1-1 TRBV5-1 CASTRTAGEGNTEAFF TGCGCCAGCACGAGGACAGCAGGAGAGGGGAACACTGAAGCTTTCTTT
- - TRBJ1-6 TRBV5-4 CASSLASSYNSPLHF TGTGCCAGCAGCTTGGCTAGCTCCTATAATTCACCCCTCCACTTT
- - TRBJ1-1 TRBV9 CASSSGQRNTEAFF TGTGCCAGCAGCTCAGGACAGAGGAACACTGAAGCTTTCTTT
- - TRBJ1-2 TRBV18 CASSPTTGYGYTF TGTGCCAGCTCACCCACAACAGGGTATGGCTACACCTTC
- once TRBJ2-1 TRBV2 CASSETSYEQFF TGTGCCAGCAGTGAAACTAGTTACGAGCAGTTCTTC
- - TRBJ1-1 TRBV18 CASSPGEIPRNTEAFF TGTGCCAGCTCACCAGGAGAAATCCCTAGGAACACTGAAGCTTTCTTT
TRBD1 - TRBJ1-1 TRBV5-1 CASSLRTGNTEAFF TGCGCCAGCAGCTTAAGGACAGGGAACACTGAAGCTTTCTTT
TRBD1 - TRBJ1-1 TRBV6-1 CASSEQGVVTEAFF TGTGCCAGCAGTGAGCAGGGGGTGGTCACTGAAGCTTTCTTT
TRBD1 - TRBJ1-1 TRBV7-3 CASSLNAGQPNTEAFF TGTGCCAGCAGCCTAAACGCGGGACAGCCGAACACTGAAGCTTTCTTT